This T cell receptor beta chain originates from a study of T cells in Graves' hyperthyroidism and ophthalmopathy. For the diagnoses, clinical symptoms, serum thyroxine and TRAb, thyroid ultrasound and orbital computed tomography were used. A few counts support this clonotype. What was amplified from RNA transcripts were TCR beta CDR3 regions. Primed by the HTBI set, a first-round RT-PCR was run on the TCR CDR3. TCRdb ran MiXCR on the multiplex PCR reads and lists one entry per CDR3 protein. This sample has around 520,000 distinct CDR3 sequences, with 12% to 15% found just once. Source material: blood. This clonotype was obtained from a woman in her thirties or forties with Graves' hyperthyroidism.

The DNA for the CDR3 is TGCAGTGCTAGAGTTTCTAGCGGAAATTACGAGCAGTACTTC. This sequence encodes CSARVSSGNYEQYF. The V call is TRBV20-1, the J call TRBJ2-7; 7 positions agree with TRBD2. This CDR3 has 14 residues. J lost 4 bases, V lost 1 base, and 7 bases had no gene match. Germline V lookup: CDR1 DFQATT, CDR2 SNEGSKA (reference sequence).